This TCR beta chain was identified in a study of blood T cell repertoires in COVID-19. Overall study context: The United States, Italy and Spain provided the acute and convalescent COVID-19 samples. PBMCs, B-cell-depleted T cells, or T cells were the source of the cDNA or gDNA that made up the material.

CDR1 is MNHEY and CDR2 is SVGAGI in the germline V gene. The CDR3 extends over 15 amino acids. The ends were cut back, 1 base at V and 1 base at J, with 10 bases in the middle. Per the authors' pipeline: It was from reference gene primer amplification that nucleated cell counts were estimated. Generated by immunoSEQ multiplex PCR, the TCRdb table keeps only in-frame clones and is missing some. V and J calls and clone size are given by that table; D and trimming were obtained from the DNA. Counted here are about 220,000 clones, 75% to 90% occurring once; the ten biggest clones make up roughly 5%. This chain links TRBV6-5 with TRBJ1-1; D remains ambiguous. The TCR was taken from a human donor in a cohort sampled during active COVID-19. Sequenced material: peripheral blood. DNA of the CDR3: TGTGCCAGCAGTTACTTGGGGAGGTGGAACACTGAAGCTTTCTTT. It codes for CASSYLGRWNTEAFF.